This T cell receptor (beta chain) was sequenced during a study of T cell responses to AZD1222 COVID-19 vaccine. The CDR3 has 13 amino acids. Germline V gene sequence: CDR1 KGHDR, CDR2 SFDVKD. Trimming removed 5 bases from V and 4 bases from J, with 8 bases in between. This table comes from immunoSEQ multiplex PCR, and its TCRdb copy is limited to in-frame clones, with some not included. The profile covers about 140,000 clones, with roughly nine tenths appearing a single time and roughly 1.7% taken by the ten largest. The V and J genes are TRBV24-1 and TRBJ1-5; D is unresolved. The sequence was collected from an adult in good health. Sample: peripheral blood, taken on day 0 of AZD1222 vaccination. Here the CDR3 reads CATSGGPNQPQHF. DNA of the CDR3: TGTGCCACCAGTGGAGGACCTAATCAGCCCCAGCATTTT.